Shown below are 4 T cell receptor beta chains from a single sample sequenced in a study of OX40 agonist ivuxolimab in advanced cancers. Sequenced by immunoSEQ multiplex PCR; TCRdb stores in-frame clones only, minus some. The repertoire consists of some 37,000 clones, with about 88% occurring once and the leading ten covering roughly 13%. Sequences were derived from CD4+ or CD8+ T cells sorted from blood, sampled in a trial of the OX40 agonist ivuxolimab. These receptors originate from an adult with an advanced solid tumor such as melanoma, head and neck, liver or kidney cancer.

The CDR3 loop reads CASSVAGGASTDTQYF. As DNA, the CDR3 is TGTGCCAGCAGCGTAGCAGGTGGTGCTAGCACAGATACGCAGTATTTT. This chain uses TRBV9 with TRBJ2-3, with D hard to call. The germline gives CDR1 SGDLS, CDR2 YYNGEE. This CDR3 has 16 residues. V shed 0 bases and J shed 0 bases, with 11 bases lying between them.

The chain is built from TRBV7-3 and TRBJ2-7, with TRBD1 matching 7 bases. CDR1 is SGHTA, CDR2 FQGTGA, per germline. J was trimmed by 5 bases and V by 1 base; bases with no gene match: 2. The CDR3 length is 13 residues. The CDR3, as DNA: TGTGCCAGCAGCTTAATCACAGGGGACGAGCAGTACTTC. Protein: CASSLITGDEQYF.

J is TRBJ2-1 and V is TRBV27; 9 positions match TRBD2. Germline assignment: CDR1 MNHEY and CDR2 SMNVEV (reference sequence). The CDR3 loop spans 14 amino acids. Trimming at V came to 3 bases and at J to 4 bases, leaving 1 base not matched to a gene. CDR3 sequence (DNA): TGTGCCAGCAGTTTTAGCGGGGGATACAATGAGCAGTTCTTC. This codes for CASSFSGGYNEQFF.

The V and J genes are TRBV5-8 and TRBJ1-1; D gene uncertain. This CDR3 contains 17 residues. Trimming took off 2 bases at V and 0 bases at J, with 17 bases between the two ends. Germline V gene sequence: CDR1 SGHTS, CDR2 YDEGEE. The DNA for the CDR3 is TGTGCCAGCAGCTTTAACATCGCATACTATTTGAACACTGAAGCTTTCTTT. Translation: CASSFNIAYYLNTEAFF.